The next 28 T cell receptor beta chains were all read from a single sample in a study of T cells in localized non-small cell lung cancer. Using immunoSEQ multiplex PCR, the repertoire was profiled, and TCRdb retains in-frame clones only, with some absent. The sample holds about 59,000 clones, about 90% seen once. This specimen was peripheral blood, taken before any cancer treatment. The receptors were sampled from a man aged 40-75 years with stage I squamous cell lung carcinoma.

This chain links TRBV28 with TRBJ2-7; tentatively, D is TRBD2 (6 bases). Germline CDR1 is MDHEN and CDR2 is SYDVKM. CDR3 length: 14 residues. V lost 6 bases, J lost 3 bases, and 15 bases lay in between. The CDR3 sequence: CASSYPGGRYEQYF. The CDR3 DNA reads as TGTGCCAGCAGCTATCCCGGGGGACGCTACGAGCAGTACTTC.

The chain recombines TRBV5-5 with TRBJ2-7, with D unclear. Trimming left V 4 bases short and J 3 bases short, with 11 bases between. CDR3 length equals 13 residues. Looked up from germline, CDR1 is SGHKS and CDR2 is YYEKEE (reference sequence). CDR3 nucleotides: TGTGCCAGCAGCCAGCGCAACGACTACGAGCAGTACTTC. Translating it yields CASSQRNDYEQYF.

The CDR3 here is CASSRGSGSNYEQYF. CDR3 in DNA: TGTGCCAGCAGTCGCGGTAGCGGGAGTAACTACGAGCAGTACTTC. The rearrangement uses TRBV7-9 and TRBJ2-7; the match to TRBD2 covers 9 bases. Germline V CDR1 and CDR2: SEHNR, FQNEAQ (reference sequence). Trimming cost V 6 bases and J 3 bases; bases outside gene matches: 9. The CDR3 is 15 residues long.

The chain couples TRBV5-4 to TRBJ2-7, with TRBD2 identical over 10 bases. This CDR3 comprises 16 residues. V shed 0 bases and J 3 bases; nucleotides not matched to a gene: 6. CDR1 and CDR2 (germline): SGHNT, YYREEE (reference sequence). In nucleotides, the CDR3 is TGTGCCAGCAGCTTGGCCGGAGCGGGAGGGTTCTACGAGCAGTACTTC. Encoded protein: CASSLAGAGGFYEQYF.

The V gene is TRBV13, the J gene TRBJ1-1; D is ambiguous. This CDR3 has 13 amino acids. Germline V gene lookup returns CDR1 PRHDT and CDR2 FYEKMQ (reference sequence). Trimming pared 1 base from V and 1 base from J, leaving 4 bases between. The CDR3 coding sequence is TGTGCCAGCAGCTTAGACACGAACACTGAAGCTTTCTTT. Its protein is CASSLDTNTEAFF.

In nucleotides, the CDR3 is TGTGCCAGCAGCTTGCTAGCGGATACAGATACGCAGTATTTT. Its protein is CASSLLADTDTQYF. This sequence joins TRBV11-3 and TRBJ2-3, with 7 bases fitting TRBD2. The CDR3 covers 14 residues. Trimming removed 3 bases from V and 3 bases from J; junction bases left unmatched: 3. CDR1 is SGHNT, CDR2 YENEEA, per germline.

The chain has TRBV2 and TRBJ1-1; D gene uncertain. Germline-derived CDR1 and CDR2 are SNHLY and FYNNEI. The CDR3 is 13 residues long. Trimming shortened V by 6 bases and J by 2 bases, and 10 bases separated the two germline ends. CDR3 nucleotides: TGTGCCAGCAGATCCGAGGGCAACACTGAAGCTTTCTTT. Translation: CASRSEGNTEAFF.

The J gene is TRBJ2-5, the V gene TRBV11-2; the D is unclear. Per the germline V gene, CDR1 is SGHAT and CDR2 is FQNNGV. V was pared by 1 base and J by 5 bases, with 5 bases between. The CDR3 is made up of 12 amino acids. CDR3: CASSLVGETQYF. The DNA of the CDR3 is TGTGCCAGCAGCTTAGTAGGGGAGACCCAGTACTTC.

This chain links TRBV4-1 with TRBJ2-7, with 8 bases lining up with TRBD2. V lost 4 bases and J lost 0; bases outside the gene matches: 8. Germline values: CDR1 MGHRA, CDR2 YSYEKL. The CDR3 length is 16 residues. CDR3 sequence reads: CASSPLLAAISYEQYF. DNA for the CDR3: TGCGCCAGCAGCCCCCTACTAGCGGCAATCTCCTACGAGCAGTACTTC.

The chain combines TRBV20-1 with TRBJ2-7; D remains ambiguous. Germline CDR1 reads DFQATT; CDR2 reads SNEGSKA (reference sequence). The CDR3 length is 11 residues. Between the trimmed V and J ends, which lost 2 bases and 4 bases, there was a span of 6 bases. CDR3 residues: CSARQGYEQYF. The CDR3 DNA is TGCAGTGCTAGACAAGGGTACGAGCAGTACTTC.

V and J are TRBV28 and TRBJ2-3; D is perhaps TRBD1 (6 bases). The CDR3 extends over 16 amino acids. Trimming pared 5 bases from V and 6 bases from J, leaving 21 bases between. CDR1 MDHEN and CDR2 SYDVKM come from the germline V gene. CDR3 nucleotides: TGTGCCAGCAGTGTTGACCTTACAGGGTTTAGTGATACGCAGTATTTT. This codes for CASSVDLTGFSDTQYF.

The chain links TRBV4-2 to TRBJ2-7; D is possibly TRBD1 (5 bases). V lost 4 bases, J lost 0 bases, and 13 bases lay in between. The germline gives CDR1 LGHNA, CDR2 YNFKEQ. The CDR3 consists of 15 residues. The CDR3 spells CASSPTALGSYEQYF. The CDR3 DNA reads as TGTGCCAGCAGCCCGACAGCGCTCGGCTCCTACGAGCAGTACTTC.

V and J are TRBV28 and TRBJ2-2, with D uncertain. Trimming took off 4 bases at V and 1 base at J, with 4 bases between the two ends. This CDR3 has 13 residues. Germline V CDR1 and CDR2: MDHEN, SYDVKM. The DNA of the CDR3 is TGTGCCAGCAGTTCCGTGAACACCGGGGAGCTGTTTTTT. Protein sequence: CASSSVNTGELFF.

This rearrangement joins TRBV6-5 to TRBJ2-7, with unresolved D. This CDR3 spans 13 amino acids. V lost 5 bases and J 2 bases, leaving 10 bases between the germline ends. Germline values: CDR1 MNHEY, CDR2 SVGAGI. This CDR3 is CASSTNYPYEQYF. The CDR3 DNA follows: TGTGCCAGCAGTACCAACTATCCCTACGAGCAGTACTTC.

V usage is TRBV27 and J usage is TRBJ2-2; no definite D call. Germline V gene sequence: CDR1 MNHEY, CDR2 SMNVEV (reference sequence). The CDR3 covers 15 residues. Trimming removed 2 bases from V and 0 bases from J, with 7 bases in between. Here the CDR3 reads CASSLTRPNTGELFF. The CDR3 bases are TGTGCCAGCAGTTTAACACGCCCGAACACCGGGGAGCTGTTTTTT.

This chain joins TRBV9 and TRBJ2-2; D is unresolved. The CDR3 runs to 16 residues. Per germline, CDR1 SGDLS and CDR2 YYNGEE. V was trimmed by 4 bases and J by 5 bases, leaving 18 bases between them. The CDR3 bases are TGTGCCAGCAGCCTCGGTAGAGTTGCCCGGACCGGGGAGCTGTTTTTT. Translation gives CASSLGRVARTGELFF.

The CDR3 loop is CASSEPGGRTFF. The CDR3 DNA reads as TGTGCCAGCAGCGAGCCCGGGGGGCGGACTTTCTTT. The chain has TRBV9 and TRBJ1-1; TRBD1 might be the D (6 bases). This CDR3 region has 12 residues. CDR1 and CDR2 from the germline V gene are SGDLS and YYNGEE. Trimming took 3 bases from V and 12 from J, leaving 15 bases between them.

V and J are TRBV7-3 and TRBJ2-3, with no clear D. V lost 3 bases and J lost 2, with 9 bases in between. The CDR3 has 14 residues. The germline gives CDR1 SGHTA, CDR2 FQGTGA. The chain's CDR3 is CASSLERATDTQYF. The CDR3 DNA sequence: TGTGCCAGCAGCTTGGAGAGAGCCACAGATACGCAGTATTTT. Full variable domain (outside the CDR3, taken from reference TRBV7-3 and TRBJ2-3): GAGVSQTPSNKVTEKGKYVELRCDPISGHTALYWYRQSLGQGPEFLIYFQGTGAADDSGLPNDRFFAVRPEGSVSTLKIQRTERGDSAVYLCASSLERATDTQYFGPGTRLTVL.

The rearrangement uses TRBV4-1 and TRBJ2-1; D is uncertain. The V end lost 1 base, the J end lost 7 bases, and 20 bases lay between the germline ends. CDR1 and CDR2 from the germline V gene are MGHRA and YSYEKL. The CDR3 has 17 residues. The CDR3 reads CASSQAPMVLVGNEQFF. CDR3 coding DNA: TGCGCCAGCAGCCAAGCACCAATGGTCCTTGTAGGGAATGAGCAGTTCTTC.

J is TRBJ2-1 and V is TRBV6-5, with 9 bases identical to TRBD2. V shed 0 bases and J 6 bases; nucleotides not matched to a gene: 6. The CDR3 covers 16 residues. Germline V gene sequence: CDR1 MNHEY, CDR2 SVGAGI. CDR3 nucleotides: TGTGCCAGCAGTTACTCTGGGCTAGCGGGACGCAATGAGCAGTTCTTC. As protein: CASSYSGLAGRNEQFF.

CDR3 amino acids: CASTTPAGTRGTGELFF. CDR3 nucleotides: TGTGCCAGCACCACCCCCGCCGGGACAAGAGGGACCGGGGAGCTGTTTTTT. The chain combines TRBV7-8 with TRBJ2-2; a possible D gene is TRBD1 (6 bases). CDR3 size: 17 residues. The V gene's germline CDR1 is SGHVS and CDR2 FQNEAQ. Trimming took off 7 bases at V and 5 bases at J, with 23 bases between the two ends.

This rearrangement joins TRBV12-1 to TRBJ2-7. TRBV12-1 is a pseudogene. The CDR3 loop spans 15 amino acids. CDR3 sequence reads: CASSFIIRVPPEQYF. The CDR3 DNA sequence: TGTGCCAGCAGCTTTATAATCAGAGTACCACCCGAGCAGTACTTC.

The V call is TRBV4-2, the J call TRBJ2-1; 9 bases match TRBD2. Unmatched junction bases numbered 9, after V lost 0 bases and J lost 6 bases. The V gene's germline CDR1 is LGHNA and CDR2 YNFKEQ. CDR3 size: 17 residues. The CDR3 bases are TGTGCCAGCAGCCAAGATCACACTAGCGGGCGATCCAATGAGCAGTTCTTC. Its protein is CASSQDHTSGRSNEQFF.

V gene TRBV29-1 combines with J gene TRBJ1-4; perhaps TRBD1 as D (6 bases). The germline gives CDR1 SQVTM, CDR2 ANQGSEA. V gave up 0 bases and J gave up 7 bases, with 21 bases separating them. The CDR3 has 17 amino acids. CDR3 region: CSVEEGGGAFEVEKLFF. The CDR3 region has the DNA TGCAGCGTTGAAGAAGGCGGGGGGGCCTTTGAGGTTGAAAAACTGTTTTTT.

This chain connects TRBV5-6 to TRBJ2-5; D tentatively reads TRBD1 or TRBD2 (5 bases each). Germline V CDR1 and CDR2: SGHDT, YYEEEE. V was cut by 0 bases and J by 0 bases, with 6 bases left in between. This CDR3 is 14 amino acids long. The CDR3 region is CASSLGGYQETQYF. CDR3 bases: TGTGCCAGCAGCTTGGGGGGGTACCAAGAGACCCAGTACTTC.

The chain links TRBV5-1 to TRBJ2-7; 10 bases align to TRBD2. CDR3 length equals 14 residues. Unmatched junction bases numbered 1, after V lost 0 bases and J lost 4 bases. Germline-derived CDR1 and CDR2 are SGHRS and YFSETQ. The CDR3 nucleotides read TGCGCCAGCAGCTTGGGGACTAGCGGTTACGAGCAGTACTTC. Translation: CASSLGTSGYEQYF.

The genes are TRBV29-1 and TRBJ2-1; D is perhaps TRBD2 (5 bases). Trimming took 4 bases from V and 9 from J, leaving 16 bases between them. The CDR3 contains 13 residues. Germline assignment: CDR1 SQVTM and CDR2 ANQGSEA. The CDR3 coding sequence is TGCAGCGTTGCTGCGGGTGGTGGAGGTGAGCAGTTCTTC. Its protein product is CSVAAGGGGEQFF.

This chain links TRBV5-6 with TRBJ2-2, with 7 bases matching TRBD2. The CDR3 length is 15 residues. Per germline, CDR1 SGHDT and CDR2 YYEEEE. The V and J ends lost 4 bases and 4 bases, in that order; junction bases with no gene match: 7. As DNA, the CDR3 is TGTGCCAGCAGCGCTCTAGCGGAAGTCACCGGGGAGCTGTTTTTT. Translating gives CASSALAEVTGELFF.